This entry describes one T cell receptor (beta chain). The sample is drawn from a study of control samples from healthy donors and cancer patients. Profiling relied on immunoSEQ multiplex PCR, and the TCRdb table lists in-frame clones only, not all of them. The data contain about 120,000 clones, approximately 90% of them singletons. The CDR3 totals 15 residues. Germline lookup yields CDR1 MNHEY and CDR2 SMNVEV (reference sequence). V shed 5 bases, J shed 7 bases, and the junction held 7 bases outside the gene matches. The material sequenced was blood. This rearrangement joins TRBV27 to TRBJ2-1; 11 nucleotides match TRBD2. The TCR originated in a man between 40 and 49 years old in good health. CDR3 sequence (DNA): TGTGCCAGCAGTGTTAGCGGGGGGGCACGGAATGAGCAGTTCTTC. Encoded protein: CASSVSGGARNEQFF.